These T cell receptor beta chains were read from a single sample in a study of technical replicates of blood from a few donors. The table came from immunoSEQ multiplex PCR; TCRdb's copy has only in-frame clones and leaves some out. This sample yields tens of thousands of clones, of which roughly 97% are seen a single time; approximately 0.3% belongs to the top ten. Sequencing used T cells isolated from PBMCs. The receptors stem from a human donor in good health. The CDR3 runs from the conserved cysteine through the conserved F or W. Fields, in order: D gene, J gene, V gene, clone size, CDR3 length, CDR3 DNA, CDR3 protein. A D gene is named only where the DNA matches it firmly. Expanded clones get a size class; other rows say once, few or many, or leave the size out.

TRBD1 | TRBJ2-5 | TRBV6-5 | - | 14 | TGTGCCAGCAGTTACCTAGACAGGGAAGAGACCCAGTACTTC | CASSYLDREETQYF
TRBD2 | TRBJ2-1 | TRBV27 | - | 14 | TGTGCCAGCAGTTCCGGGACTAGCTACAATGAGCAGTTCTTC | CASSSGTSYNEQFF
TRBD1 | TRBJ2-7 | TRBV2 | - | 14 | TGTGCCAGCAGTGAATCGGGACAGGGCAACGAGCAGTACTTC | CASSESGQGNEQYF
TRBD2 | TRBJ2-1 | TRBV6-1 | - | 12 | TGTGCCAGCAGTGTGCGGGGACTAGAAGTCCTCTTC | CASSVRGLEVLF
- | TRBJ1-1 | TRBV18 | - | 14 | TGTGCCAGCTCACCATCTAGATCGAACACTGAAGCTTTCTTT | CASSPSRSNTEAFF
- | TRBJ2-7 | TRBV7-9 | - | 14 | TGTGCCAGCAGCTTAGGAACCACAGGCGACGAGCAGTACTTC | CASSLGTTGDEQYF
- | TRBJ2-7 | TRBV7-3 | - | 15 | TGTGCCAGCAGCTTGGGCGGTACTAGCTCCTACGAGCAGTACTTC | CASSLGGTSSYEQYF
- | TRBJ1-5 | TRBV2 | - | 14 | TGTGCCAGCAGTGAAGCGTGGGGGGAACAGCCCCAGCATTTT | CASSEAWGEQPQHF
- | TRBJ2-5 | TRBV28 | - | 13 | TGTGCCAGCAGCCTACCCCCCACCGAGACCCAGTACTTC | CASSLPPTETQYF
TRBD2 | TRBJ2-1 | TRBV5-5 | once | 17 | TGTGCCAGCAGCTCTTCTAGCGGGAGGGCCAGTTTGGATGAGCAGTTCTTC | CASSSSSGRASLDEQFF
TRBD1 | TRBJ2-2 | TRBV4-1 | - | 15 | TGCGCCAGCAGCCGAGGACAGGGGAATACCGGGGAGCTGTTTTTT | CASSRGQGNTGELFF
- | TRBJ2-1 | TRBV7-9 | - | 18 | TGTGCCAGCAGCATTGCCGCTGACCTAGCGAACCGGTACAATGAGCAGTTCTTC | CASSIAADLANRYNEQFF
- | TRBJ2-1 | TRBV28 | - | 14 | TGTGCCAGCAGTTCACGGGGGTCCTACAATGAGCAGTTCTTC | CASSSRGSYNEQFF
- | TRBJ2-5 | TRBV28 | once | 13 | TGTGCCAGCAGACCCGACAGGAAAGAGACCCAGTACTTC | CASRPDRKETQYF
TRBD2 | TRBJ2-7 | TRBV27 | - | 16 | TGTGCCAGCAGGCGCCGAGGACTAGCGGGACCCCGGGAGCAGTACTTC | CASRRRGLAGPREQYF
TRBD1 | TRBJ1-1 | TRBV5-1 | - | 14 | TGCGCCAGCAGCTTCCGGGACAGGGACACTGAAGCTTTCTTT | CASSFRDRDTEAFF
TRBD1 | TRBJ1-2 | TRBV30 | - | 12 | TGTGCCTGTTCGACAGGGACCTATGGCTACACCTTC | CACSTGTYGYTF
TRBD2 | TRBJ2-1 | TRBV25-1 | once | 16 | TGTGCCAGCAGTGCAAGACTAGCGGGAGGGGGGAATGAGCAGTTCTTC | CASSARLAGGGNEQFF
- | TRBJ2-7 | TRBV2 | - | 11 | TGTGCCAGCACCGAGGGGGTGAAGCAGTACTTC | CASTEGVKQYF
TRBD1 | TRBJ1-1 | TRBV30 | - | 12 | TGTGCCTGGAGTGTACTTACAGGGGTAGCTTTCTTT | CAWSVLTGVAFF
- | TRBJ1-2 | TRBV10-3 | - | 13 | TGTGCCATCAGAGATTTAAGAGGCTATGGCTACACCTTC | CAIRDLRGYGYTF
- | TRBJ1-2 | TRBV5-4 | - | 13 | TGTGCCAGCAGCTTGTGGGGCGGTCTCGGTTGCACCTTC | CASSLWGGLGCTF
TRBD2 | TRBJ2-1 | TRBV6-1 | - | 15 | TGTGCCAGCAGTGAAACTAGCGGGAGTATCGTTGAGCAGTTCTTC | CASSETSGSIVEQFF
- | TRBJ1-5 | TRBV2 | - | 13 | TGTGCCAGCAGCGGAGATGGCAATCAGCCCCAGCATTTT | CASSGDGNQPQHF
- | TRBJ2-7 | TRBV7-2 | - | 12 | TGTGCCAGCAGCTTTGGCACCTACGAGCAGTACTTC | CASSFGTYEQYF
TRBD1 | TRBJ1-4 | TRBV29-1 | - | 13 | TGCAGCGTTTGGACAGGGGGCTTAGAAAAACTGTTTTTT | CSVWTGGLEKLFF
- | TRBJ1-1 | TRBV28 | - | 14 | TGTGCCAGCAGTGTGGGTCGGGAGAACACTGAAGCTTTCTTT | CASSVGRENTEAFF
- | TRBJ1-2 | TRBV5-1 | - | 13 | TGCGCCAGCAGCTCAGGGAAAAACTATGGCTACACCTTC | CASSSGKNYGYTF
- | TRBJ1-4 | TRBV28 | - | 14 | TGTGCCAGCAGTTTGGGCCAGATTAATGAAAAACTGTTTTTT | CASSLGQINEKLFF